The present entry profiles one TCR beta chain with its context. No antigen is known for it. Profiled with immunoSEQ multiplex PCR; TCRdb holds only in-frame clones, not every one. The data contain about 240,000 clones, approximately 87% of them singletons. Indicated treatment: over 15 received Ad26.COV2.S at low or high dose, single or two shots; about 5 received placebo; per-sample allocation not given. It was on day 63 after the first vaccine or placebo injection that samples were taken. At a Boston site, the person donating was an adult of 18-55 years. This record belongs to a study of Ad26.COV2.S vaccination and SARS-CoV-2 variants. Study at large: This donor came from the COV1001 trial of Ad26.COV2.S. Into the muscle, Ad26.COV2.S was dosed once or twice, 56 days apart. Study-wide findings and caveats: Analytic work on TCR breadth and depth might have understated the full extent of total T cell responses.

Germline V CDR1 and CDR2: KGHDR, SFDVKD. Trimming pared 3 bases from V and 1 base from J, leaving 12 bases between. The CDR3 has 16 amino acids. The material was peripheral blood, obtained in a trial of Ad26.COV2.S vaccine versus placebo. This chain connects TRBV24-1 to TRBJ2-1; possible D gene TRBD1, 5 bases. This receptor was identified in a person between 18 and 65 years old who received the Ad26.COV2.S COVID-19 vaccine or a placebo. Here the CDR3 reads CATSDTRTRSYNEQFF. The CDR3 nucleotides read TGTGCCACCAGTGATACGCGGACACGTTCCTACAATGAGCAGTTCTTC.